This T cell receptor (beta chain) was identified in a study of shared clonotypes between healthy human individuals. Profiled with immunoSEQ multiplex PCR; TCRdb holds only in-frame clones, not every one. The sample includes about 1.5 million clones, 98% of them seen just once. Germline CDR1 is LGHNA and CDR2 is YSLEER. The CDR3 runs to 17 residues. V was trimmed by 1 base and J by 2 bases, leaving 18 bases between them. The J gene is TRBJ2-7, the V gene TRBV4-3, with a possible D match to TRBD1 (6 bases). This clonotype was sampled from a man between 25 and 39 years old in good health. The sample comprised naive CD4+ T cells sorted from blood. The subset denotes: CD45RA+ positively selected. CDR3 sequence reads: CASSQAPPTDRPYEQYF. CDR3 DNA: TGCGCCAGCAGCCAAGCACCCCCGACGGACAGACCCTACGAGCAGTACTTC.